Sequencing of this T cell receptor beta chain was carried out in a study of Graves' ophthalmopathy and Graves' hyperthyroidism. Overall study context: Peripheral blood sampling occurred at initial diagnosis, before any treatment. Points from the study as a whole: The majority of expanded thyroid clonotypes above 0.001 frequency also occurred in blood.

This clonotype was picked up one time. Its specificity is not known. One end of the junction varies from germline; a read error may be responsible. RNA served as the template for amplifying TCR beta CDR3 regions. RT-PCR was first run with HTBI primers, then multiplex PCR in a second round. Via MiXCR, TCRdb re-called the multiplex PCR reads, giving one row per CDR3 protein. The top ten clones hold about 6.6% of a sample with over 500,000 distinct CDR3 sequences, about 24% of them seen once. CDR1 and CDR2 from the germline V gene are WSHSY and SAAADI. The CDR3 contains 14 residues. V usage is TRBV10-2 and J usage is TRBJ1-5; a possible D gene is TRBD1 (5 bases). What was sequenced was peripheral blood. The TCR sequence derives from a woman aged 18 to 35 with stable Graves' hyperthyroidism. Some clones in this sample may be carry-over from other donors' samples. The CDR3 DNA reads as TGCGCCAGCAGCCGGGACGGAGATAATCGGCCCCAGCATTTT. Protein: CASSRDGDNRPQHF.